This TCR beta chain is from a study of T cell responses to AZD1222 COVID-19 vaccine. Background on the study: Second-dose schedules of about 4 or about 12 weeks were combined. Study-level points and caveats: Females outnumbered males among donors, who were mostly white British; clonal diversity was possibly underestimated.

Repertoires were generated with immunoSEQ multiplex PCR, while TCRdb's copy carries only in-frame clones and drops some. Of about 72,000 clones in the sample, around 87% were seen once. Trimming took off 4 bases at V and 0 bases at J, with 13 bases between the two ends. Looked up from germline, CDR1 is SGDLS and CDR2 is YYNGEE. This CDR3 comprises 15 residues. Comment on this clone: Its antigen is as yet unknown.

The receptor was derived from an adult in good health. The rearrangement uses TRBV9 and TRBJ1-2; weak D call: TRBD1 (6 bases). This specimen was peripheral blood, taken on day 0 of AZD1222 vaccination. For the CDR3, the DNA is TGTGCCAGCAGCCGAGGGGGAGGATCTAACTATGGCTACACCTTC. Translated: CASSRGGGSNYGYTF.